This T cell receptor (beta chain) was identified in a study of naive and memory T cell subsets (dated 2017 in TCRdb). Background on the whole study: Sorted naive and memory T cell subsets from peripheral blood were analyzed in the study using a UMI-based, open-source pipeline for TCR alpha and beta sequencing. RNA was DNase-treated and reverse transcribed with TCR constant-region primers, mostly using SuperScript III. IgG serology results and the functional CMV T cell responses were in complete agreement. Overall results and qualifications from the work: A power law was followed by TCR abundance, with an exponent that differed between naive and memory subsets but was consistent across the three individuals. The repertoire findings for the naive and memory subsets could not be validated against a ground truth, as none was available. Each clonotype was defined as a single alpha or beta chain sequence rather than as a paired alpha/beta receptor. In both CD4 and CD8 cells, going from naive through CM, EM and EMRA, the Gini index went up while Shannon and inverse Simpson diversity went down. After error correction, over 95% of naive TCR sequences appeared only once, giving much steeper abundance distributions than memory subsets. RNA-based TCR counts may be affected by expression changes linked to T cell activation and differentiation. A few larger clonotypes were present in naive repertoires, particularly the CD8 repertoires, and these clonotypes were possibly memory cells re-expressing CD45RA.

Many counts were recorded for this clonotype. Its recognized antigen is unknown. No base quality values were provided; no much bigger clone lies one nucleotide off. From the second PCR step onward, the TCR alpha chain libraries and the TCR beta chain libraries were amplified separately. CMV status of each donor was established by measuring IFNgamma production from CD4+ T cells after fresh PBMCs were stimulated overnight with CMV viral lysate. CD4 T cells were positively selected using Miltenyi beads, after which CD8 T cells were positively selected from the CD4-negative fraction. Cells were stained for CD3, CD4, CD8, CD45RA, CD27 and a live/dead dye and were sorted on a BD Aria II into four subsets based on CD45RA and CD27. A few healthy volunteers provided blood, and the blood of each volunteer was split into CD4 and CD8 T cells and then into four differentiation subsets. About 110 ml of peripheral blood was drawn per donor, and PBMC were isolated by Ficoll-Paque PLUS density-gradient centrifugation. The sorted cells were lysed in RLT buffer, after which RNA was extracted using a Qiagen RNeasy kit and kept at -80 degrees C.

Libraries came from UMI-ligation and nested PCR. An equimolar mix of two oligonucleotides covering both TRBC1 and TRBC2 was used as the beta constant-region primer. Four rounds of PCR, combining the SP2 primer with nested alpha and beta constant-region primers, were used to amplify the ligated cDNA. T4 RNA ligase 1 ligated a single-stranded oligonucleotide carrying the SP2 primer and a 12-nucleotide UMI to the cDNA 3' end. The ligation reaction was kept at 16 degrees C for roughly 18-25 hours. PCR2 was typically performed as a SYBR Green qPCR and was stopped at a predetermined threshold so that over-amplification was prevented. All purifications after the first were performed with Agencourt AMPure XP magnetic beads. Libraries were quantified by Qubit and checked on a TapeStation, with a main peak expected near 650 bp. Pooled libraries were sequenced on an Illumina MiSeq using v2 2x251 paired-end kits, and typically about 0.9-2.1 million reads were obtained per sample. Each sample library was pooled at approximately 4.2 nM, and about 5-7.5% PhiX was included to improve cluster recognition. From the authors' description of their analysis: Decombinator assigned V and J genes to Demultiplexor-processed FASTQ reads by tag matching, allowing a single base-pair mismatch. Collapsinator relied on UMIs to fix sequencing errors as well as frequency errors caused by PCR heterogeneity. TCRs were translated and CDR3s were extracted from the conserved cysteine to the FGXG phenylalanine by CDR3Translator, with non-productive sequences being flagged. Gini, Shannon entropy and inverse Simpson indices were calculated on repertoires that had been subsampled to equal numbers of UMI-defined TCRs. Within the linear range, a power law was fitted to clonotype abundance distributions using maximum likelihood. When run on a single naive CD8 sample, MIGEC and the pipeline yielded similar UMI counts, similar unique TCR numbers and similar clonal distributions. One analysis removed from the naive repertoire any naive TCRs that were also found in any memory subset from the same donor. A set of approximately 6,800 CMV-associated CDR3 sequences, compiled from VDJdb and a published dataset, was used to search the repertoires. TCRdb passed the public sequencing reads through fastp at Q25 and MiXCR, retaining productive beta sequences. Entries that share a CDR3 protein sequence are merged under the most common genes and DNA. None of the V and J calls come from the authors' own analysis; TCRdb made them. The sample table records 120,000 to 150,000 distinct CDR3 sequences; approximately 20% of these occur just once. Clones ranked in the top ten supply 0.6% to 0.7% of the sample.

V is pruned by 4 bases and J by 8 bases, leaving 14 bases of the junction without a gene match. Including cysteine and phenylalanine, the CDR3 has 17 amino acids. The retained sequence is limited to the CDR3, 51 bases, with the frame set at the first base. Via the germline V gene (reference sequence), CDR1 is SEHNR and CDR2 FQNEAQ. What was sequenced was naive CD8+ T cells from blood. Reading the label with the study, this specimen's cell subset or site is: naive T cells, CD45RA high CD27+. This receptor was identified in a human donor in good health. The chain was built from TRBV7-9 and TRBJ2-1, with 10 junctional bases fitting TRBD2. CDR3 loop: CASSSQGAASGSYEQFF. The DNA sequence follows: TGTGCCAGCAGCTCCCAGGGGGCGGCTAGCGGGAGCTATGAGCAGTTCTTC.